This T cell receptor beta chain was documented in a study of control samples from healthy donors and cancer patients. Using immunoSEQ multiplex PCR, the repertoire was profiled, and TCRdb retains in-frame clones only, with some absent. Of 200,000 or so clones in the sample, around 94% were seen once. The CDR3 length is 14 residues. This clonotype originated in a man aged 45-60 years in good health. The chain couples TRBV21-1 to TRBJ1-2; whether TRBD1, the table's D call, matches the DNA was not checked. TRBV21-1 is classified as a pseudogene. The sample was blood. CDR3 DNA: TGTGCCAGCAGCAAAGGGCCCAGGGGTGAAGGCTACACCTTC. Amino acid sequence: CASSKGPRGEGYTF.